This TCR beta chain emerged from a study of blood T cell repertoires in COVID-19. About the research overall: The origin of the acute and convalescent COVID-19 samples was the United States, Italy and Spain.

Source study methods: How many nucleated cells were present was estimated from reference gene primer amplification. The data were produced by immunoSEQ multiplex PCR, yet TCRdb's version contains in-frame clones alone and is incomplete. That table furnishes V, J and clone size, whereas the DNA furnished D and trimming. This sample has 75,000 to 90,000 clones, with about 92% found just once. In germline, CDR1 is MDHEN, CDR2 SYDVKM. This CDR3 region has 16 residues. Trimming shortened V by 4 bases and J by 4 bases, and 19 bases separated the two germline ends. Sequenced sample: peripheral blood. V usage is TRBV28 and J usage is TRBJ1-2; a weak D match, TRBD1 (5 bases). The TCR was taken from a woman aged 50 to 65 in a cohort sampled during active COVID-19. The CDR3 is CASSSPLGAGSYGYTF. The CDR3 DNA reads as TGTGCCAGCAGTTCCCCCCTTGGGGCTGGAAGCTATGGCTACACCTTC.